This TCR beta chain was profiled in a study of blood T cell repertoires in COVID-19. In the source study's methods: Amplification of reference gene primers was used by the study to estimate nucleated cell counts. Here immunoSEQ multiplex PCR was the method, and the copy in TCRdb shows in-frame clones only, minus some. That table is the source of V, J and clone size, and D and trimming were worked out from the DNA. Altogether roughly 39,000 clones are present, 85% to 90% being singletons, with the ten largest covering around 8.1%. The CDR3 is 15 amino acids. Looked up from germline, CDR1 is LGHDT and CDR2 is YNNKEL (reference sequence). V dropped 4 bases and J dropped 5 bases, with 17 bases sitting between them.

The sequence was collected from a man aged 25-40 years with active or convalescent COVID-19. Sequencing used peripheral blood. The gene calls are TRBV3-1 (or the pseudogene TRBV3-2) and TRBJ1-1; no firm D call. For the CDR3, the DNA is TGTGCCAGCAGCCCTAATGACCTCGGCGGGACTGAAGCTTTCTTT. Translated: CASSPNDLGGTEAFF.